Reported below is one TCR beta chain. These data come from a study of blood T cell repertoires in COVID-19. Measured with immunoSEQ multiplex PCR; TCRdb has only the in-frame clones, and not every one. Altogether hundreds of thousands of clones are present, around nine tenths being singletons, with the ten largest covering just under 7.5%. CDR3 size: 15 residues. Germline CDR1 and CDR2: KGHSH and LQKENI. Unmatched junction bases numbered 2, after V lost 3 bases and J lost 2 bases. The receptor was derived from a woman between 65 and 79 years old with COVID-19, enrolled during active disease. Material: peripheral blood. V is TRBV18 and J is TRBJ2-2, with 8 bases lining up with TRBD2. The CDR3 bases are TGTGCCAGCTCACCGACTAGCGTTAACACCGGGGAGCTGTTTTTT. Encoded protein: CASSPTSVNTGELFF.